This T cell receptor (beta chain) came from a study of CD8 T cells in ankylosing spondylitis. The CDR3 consists of 14 residues. From germline, CDR1 is LGHDT and CDR2 YNNKEL (reference sequence). Trimming shortened V by 4 bases and J by 3 bases, and 13 bases separated the two germline ends. This clonotype has a count of ten or more. From the 5' RACE reads, TCRdb called clonotypes with MiXCR, one entry per CDR3 protein. Of some 200,000 distinct CDR3 sequences listed, roughly 13% are singletons. The sequenced sample was blood, either unsorted or a sorted T cell fraction (not recorded which). This receptor was identified in a male donor with ankylosing spondylitis or in good health (not recorded which). This rearrangement joins TRBV3-1 to TRBJ2-7; D is possibly TRBD1 (5 bases). The CDR3 here is CASSPTTAYYEQYF. The CDR3, as DNA: TGTGCCAGCAGCCCGACGACAGCCTACTACGAGCAGTACTTC.